The rows below give T cell receptor beta chains drawn from one sample of a study of blood T cell repertoires in COVID-19. The table came from immunoSEQ multiplex PCR; TCRdb's copy has only in-frame clones and leaves some out. Among roughly 100,000 clones listed, 79% were seen once. Sequenced: peripheral blood. Every receptor here comes from an elderly woman with active or convalescent COVID-19. Each CDR3 is given with its conserved first and last residue. Fields, in order: V gene, J gene, clone size, CDR3 protein. Clone size is shown for a subset of rows, as once, few, many or a class of expanded clone.

v_call: TRBV6-5
j_call: TRBJ2-7
clone_size: NA
cdr3_aa: CASSSGTSGIYEQYF

v_call: TRBV5-1
j_call: TRBJ2-7
clone_size: NA
cdr3_aa: CASSREPGHYEQYF

v_call: TRBV5-1
j_call: TRBJ1-2
clone_size: NA
cdr3_aa: CASRWPGQGDLRGYTF

v_call: TRBV5-1
j_call: TRBJ2-2
clone_size: NA
cdr3_aa: CASSLNWGQGELFF

v_call: TRBV5-1
j_call: TRBJ1-1
clone_size: NA
cdr3_aa: CASSYGLNTEAFF

v_call: TRBV19
j_call: TRBJ2-3
clone_size: NA
cdr3_aa: CASSLRWEDTQYF

v_call: TRBV4-1
j_call: TRBJ2-3
clone_size: NA
cdr3_aa: CASSQGTGGLTDTQYF

v_call: TRBV7-7
j_call: TRBJ2-3
clone_size: NA
cdr3_aa: CASSLGTGRTDTQYF

v_call: TRBV4-2
j_call: TRBJ2-2
clone_size: NA
cdr3_aa: CASSQVSTRETGELFF

v_call: TRBV5-1
j_call: TRBJ2-1
clone_size: few
cdr3_aa: CASGQQGMNEQFF

v_call: TRBV5-1
j_call: TRBJ2-3
clone_size: NA
cdr3_aa: CASSLGLNPSSTDTQYF

v_call: TRBV7-9
j_call: TRBJ2-7
clone_size: NA
cdr3_aa: CASSLGLAAYEQYF

v_call: TRBV6-1
j_call: TRBJ2-3
clone_size: NA
cdr3_aa: CASSESQGARTDTQYF

v_call: TRBV6-5
j_call: TRBJ1-1
clone_size: NA
cdr3_aa: CASRTGQREAFF

v_call: TRBV19
j_call: TRBJ2-2
clone_size: NA
cdr3_aa: CASRAGQTNTGELFF

v_call: TRBV21-1
j_call: TRBJ1-1
clone_size: NA
cdr3_aa: CASPNGTGLNTEAFF

v_call: TRBV6-2/TRBV6-3
j_call: TRBJ2-7
clone_size: NA
cdr3_aa: CASSRDRFSYEQYF

v_call: TRBV9
j_call: TRBJ2-1
clone_size: NA
cdr3_aa: CASSSQFNEQFF

v_call: TRBV6-5
j_call: TRBJ2-7
clone_size: NA
cdr3_aa: CAAQGVYEQYF

v_call: TRBV5-6
j_call: TRBJ2-4
clone_size: NA
cdr3_aa: CASSRSGSKNIQYF

v_call: TRBV28
j_call: TRBJ1-5
clone_size: NA
cdr3_aa: CASSSLKPQHF

v_call: TRBV21-1
j_call: TRBJ1-4
clone_size: NA
cdr3_aa: CASSPCRRGLYLATNEKLFF